This is a list of T cell receptor beta chains from one sample in a study of cytomegalovirus exposure and HLA in healthy donors. Only in-frame clones appear in the TCRdb table, and some are missing; sequencing was by immunoSEQ multiplex PCR. The data hold roughly 130,000 clones, with 66% observed a single time. The sequenced material came from PBMCs. These receptor sequences come from a man aged 18 to 30 in good health and CMV-seronegative. CDR3s include the opening cysteine and the closing phenylalanine or tryptophan. D genes are given only for firm matches. The size entry is marked missing in some rows and otherwise reads once, few, many or a size class.

size: .; length: 15; V: TRBV7-8; D: .; J: TRBJ1-3; DNA: TGTGCCAGCAGTCAAAATCAGCGGGGAGGAAACACCATATATTTT; CDR3: CASSQNQRGGNTIYF
size: .; length: 15; V: TRBV15; D: TRBD1; J: TRBJ2-1; DNA: TGTGCCACCAGCACGGACAGGGAATCCTACAATGAGCAGTTCTTC; CDR3: CATSTDRESYNEQFF
size: .; length: 11; V: TRBV14; D: .; J: TRBJ2-7; DNA: TGTGCCAGCAGCTGGGGGACAGAGCAGTACTTC; CDR3: CASSWGTEQYF
size: few; length: 14; V: TRBV6-5; D: .; J: TRBJ1-2; DNA: TGTGCCAGCAGTTATTTAACAGGGAACTATGGCTACACCTTC; CDR3: CASSYLTGNYGYTF
size: .; length: 18; V: TRBV5-1; D: .; J: TRBJ2-2; DNA: TGCGCCAGCAGCCCCCGCAGGGGACAATCCTGGAACACCGGGGAGCTGTTTTTT; CDR3: CASSPRRGQSWNTGELFF
size: .; length: 13; V: TRBV7-8; D: .; J: TRBJ1-1; DNA: TGTGCCAGCAGCCCGGAGTCGAACACTGAAGCTTTCTTT; CDR3: CASSPESNTEAFF
size: .; length: 11; V: TRBV29-1; D: .; J: TRBJ1-1; DNA: TGCAGCGCCACTCGCGGGACTGAAGCTTTCTTT; CDR3: CSATRGTEAFF
size: .; length: 16; V: TRBV11-2; D: TRBD1; J: TRBJ2-7; DNA: TGTGCCAGCAGCTTCTCGGGACAGGGGATACATTACGAGCAGTACTTC; CDR3: CASSFSGQGIHYEQYF
size: .; length: 10; V: TRBV29-1; D: .; J: TRBJ2-7; DNA: TGCAGCGTTGGAAGGGGCGAGCAGTACTTC; CDR3: CSVGRGEQYF
size: .; length: 12; V: TRBV6-1; D: .; J: TRBJ1-2; DNA: TGTGCCAGTGCAGGGGATTACTATGGCTACACCTTC; CDR3: CASAGDYYGYTF
size: .; length: 14; V: TRBV7-9; D: TRBD1; J: TRBJ2-1; DNA: TGTGCCAGCAGCTCAGGGACAGGGAGAAATGAGCAGTTCTTC; CDR3: CASSSGTGRNEQFF
size: .; length: 14; V: TRBV10-2; D: .; J: TRBJ1-2; DNA: TGCGCCAGCAGTGGGCGGGGGGGCAGCTATGGCTACACCTTC; CDR3: CASSGRGGSYGYTF
size: few; length: 13; V: TRBV27; D: .; J: TRBJ2-7; DNA: TGTGCCAGCAGTCCAACGCGGGTGAGCGAGCAGTACTTC; CDR3: CASSPTRVSEQYF
size: .; length: 13; V: TRBV10-3; D: .; J: TRBJ1-4; DNA: TGTGCCATCAGGAGGGAGGGTAATGAAAAACTGTTTTTT; CDR3: CAIRREGNEKLFF
size: .; length: 13; V: TRBV7-2; D: .; J: TRBJ2-7; DNA: TGTGCCAGCAGCTTACCGGGGGTGTACGAGCAGTACTTC; CDR3: CASSLPGVYEQYF
size: .; length: 13; V: TRBV27; D: TRBD1; J: TRBJ2-7; DNA: TGTGCCACCAAACTCTCAGGGGGCTACGAGCAGTACTTC; CDR3: CATKLSGGYEQYF
size: .; length: 12; V: TRBV10-1; D: .; J: TRBJ2-2; DNA: TGCGCCAGCGGGAGAAACACCGGGGAGCTGTTTTTT; CDR3: CASGRNTGELFF
size: .; length: 18; V: TRBV4-1; D: TRBD1; J: TRBJ1-6; DNA: TGCGCCAGCAGCCAAGGGAATCTGGCGGGACAGCGAAATTCACCCCTCCACTTT; CDR3: CASSQGNLAGQRNSPLHF
size: .; length: 14; V: TRBV28; D: .; J: TRBJ2-4; DNA: TGTGCCAGCACTGAAGGGGGAAAGGAAAACATTCAGTACTTC; CDR3: CASTEGGKENIQYF
size: few; length: 14; V: TRBV29-1; D: TRBD2; J: TRBJ2-3; DNA: TGCAGCGTTGTCTGGCTAGCGGACCGAGATACGCAGTATTTT; CDR3: CSVVWLADRDTQYF
size: .; length: 13; V: TRBV5-1; D: .; J: TRBJ2-7; DNA: TGCGCCAGCAGCTTGACGGGACTTTACGAGCAGTACTTC; CDR3: CASSLTGLYEQYF
size: .; length: 12; V: TRBV5-1; D: .; J: TRBJ2-3; DNA: TGCGCCAGCAGCTCGTCAGGGCCCTCTCTGTATTTT; CDR3: CASSSSGPSLYF
size: .; length: 13; V: TRBV13; D: .; J: TRBJ2-3; DNA: TGTGCCAGCAGCTTTGCGGGGTCAGATACGCAGTATTTT; CDR3: CASSFAGSDTQYF
size: .; length: 13; V: TRBV5-1; D: .; J: TRBJ2-7; DNA: TGCGCCAGCAGCTCTGCAGGGTCCTACGAGCAGTACTTC; CDR3: CASSSAGSYEQYF
size: few; length: 15; V: TRBV25-1; D: TRBD1; J: TRBJ1-2; DNA: TGTGCCAGCAGTGCCCCGGGACAGGGAAACTATGGCTACACCTTC; CDR3: CASSAPGQGNYGYTF
size: .; length: 14; V: TRBV18; D: .; J: TRBJ2-1; DNA: TGTGCCAGCTCACCACCGGGCAGGGGAAATGAGCAGTTCTTC; CDR3: CASSPPGRGNEQFF